This T cell receptor beta chain was profiled in a study of response to subunit inactivated influenza vaccine. Notes on the study in general: A suggestion made by the authors is that each seasonal influenza vaccination recruits few new T cells.

A few counts support this clonotype. Its matching antigen is unknown. TCRdb recomputed calls from the RT-PCR reads with MiXCR, one row per CDR3 protein. The repertoire holds about 520,000 distinct CDR3 sequences, with 6.5% to 8% as singletons. There are 15 residues in the CDR3. V lost 4 bases and J lost 4, with 15 bases in between. The germline V gene has CDR1 SGHRS and CDR2 YFSETQ. The V gene is TRBV5-1, the J gene TRBJ2-1; tentatively, D is TRBD2 (6 bases). The receptor comes from a man between 50 and 69 years old who received an inactivated influenza vaccine. The starting material was PBMCs from blood, obtained roughly 24 months after vaccination. DNA for the CDR3: TGCGCCAGCAGCCCGGGAGCAGCCCCTTACAATGAGCAGTTCTTC. Amino acid sequence: CASSPGAAPYNEQFF.